The next 21 T cell receptor beta chains were all read from a single sample in a study of T cell repertoires in cytomegalovirus infection (dated by TCRdb to between 2018 and 2020). The reads were generated on an Illumina HiSeq 1500. In-frame beta chains were kept once TCRdb had trimmed the public reads at Q25 with fastp and called clones with MiXCR. Under each unique CDR3 protein, matching rows form one entry showing the most common genes and DNA. Here the sample has approximately 170,000 distinct CDR3 sequences; 17% occur a single time. Jointly, the top ten make up about 17% of the sample. Specimen: CD8+ T cells from PBMCs. Receptors were obtained from a human donor in good health (CMV status not recorded). Some clones in this sample may be carry-over from other donors' samples.

There are many counts of this clonotype. The chain carries TRBV6-2 or TRBV6-3 and TRBJ2-1; D might be TRBD2 (5 bases). V shed 7 bases and J shed 0 bases, with 10 bases lying between them. The CDR3 length is 14 residues. The germline CDR1 and CDR2 sequences are MNHEY and SVGEGT. CDR3 in amino acids: CASMGSDSYNEQFF. The CDR3 region has the DNA TGTGCCAGCATGGGTAGCGACTCCTACAATGAGCAGTTCTTC.

This clonotype was found many times. This chain connects TRBV7-6 to TRBJ2-5; 12 bases match TRBD2. Germline CDR1 reads SGHVS; CDR2 reads FNYEAQ. J was trimmed by 3 bases and V by 8 bases; bases with no gene match: 1. This CDR3 has 13 residues. CDR3 sequence: CASRLAGEETQYF. The CDR3 nucleotides are TGTGCCAGCCGACTAGCGGGAGAAGAGACCCAGTACTTC.

In this sample, this clonotype turned up a few times. The rearrangement uses TRBV29-1 and TRBJ2-1; D is ambiguous. Germline V gives CDR1 SQVTM, CDR2 ANQGSEA. V lost 0 bases and J lost 5, with 8 bases in between. The CDR3 extends over 13 amino acids. DNA for the CDR3: TGCAGCGTTGAAGATCGCGCGCACAATGAGCAGTTCTTC. This encodes CSVEDRAHNEQFF.

J is TRBJ2-2 and V is TRBV7-2; D is perhaps TRBD1 or TRBD2 (5 bases each). Germline V gene data show CDR1 as SGHTA and CDR2 as FQGNSA. The CDR3 is 13 residues long. V lost 6 bases and J 6 bases, leaving 11 bases between the germline ends. As DNA, the CDR3 is TGTGCCAGCAGTCCACTGGGGGCCGGGGAGCTGTTTTTT. Translation: CASSPLGAGELFF.

The chain's CDR3 is CASSSGQGQETQYF. The CDR3 nucleotides read TGTGCCAGCAGCTCCGGACAGGGCCAAGAGACCCAGTACTTC. The J gene is TRBJ2-5, the V gene TRBV7-3; 8 bases match TRBD1. V was clipped by 4 bases and J by 1 base; unmatched bases: 2. The CDR3 is 14 amino acids. CDR1 is SGHTA and CDR2 is FQGTGA in the germline V gene.

The CDR3: CASSQDLGPTYNEQFF. CDR3 bases: TGCGCCAGCAGCCAAGATTTAGGTCCCACCTACAATGAGCAGTTCTTC. V usage is TRBV4-3 and J usage is TRBJ2-1; D unclear. V was pared by 0 bases and J by 2 bases, with 11 bases between. This CDR3 is 16 amino acids long. CDR1 and CDR2 (germline): LGHNA, YSLEER.

For the CDR3, the DNA is TGTGCCAGCAGCTTACCCTCGACTAGCAGTTCCAACGAGCAGTACTTC. Amino acids: CASSLPSTSSSNEQYF. This chain joins TRBV7-9 and TRBJ2-7, with 7 bases lining up with TRBD2. CDR1 and CDR2 from the germline V gene are SEHNR and FQNEAQ (reference sequence). The ends lost 2 bases at V and 5 bases at J; junction bases unmatched: 12. The CDR3 contains 16 residues.

This chain uses TRBV6-5 with TRBJ2-1; the D gene is possibly TRBD1 (6 bases). The germline V and J ends were trimmed by 2 bases and 6 bases, with 8 bases remaining between them. This CDR3 spans 13 amino acids. From germline, CDR1 is MNHEY and CDR2 SVGAGI. The CDR3 loop is CASSYTDSNEQFF. DNA for the CDR3: TGTGCCAGCAGTTACACGGACAGCAATGAGCAGTTCTTC.

The gene calls are TRBV7-2 and TRBJ2-3, with 8 bases fitting TRBD2. Germline CDR1 reads SGHTA; CDR2 reads FQGNSA. There are 15 residues in the CDR3. Trimming took 4 bases from V and 4 from J; bases not matched to a gene: 7. DNA for the CDR3: TGTGCCAGCAGCTGGACGGGGGGGATTGCAGATACGCAGTATTTT. The encoded protein is CASSWTGGIADTQYF.

The chain combines TRBV6-1 with TRBJ2-1; D remains ambiguous. Deletions cut 1 base from V and 5 bases from J, with 6 bases between. The CDR3 covers 13 residues. Per the germline V gene, CDR1 is MNHNS and CDR2 is SASEGT. CDR3 in amino acids: CASSEVKNNEQFF. In DNA, the CDR3 is TGTGCCAGCAGTGAAGTCAAAAACAATGAGCAGTTCTTC.

This clonotype was seen a handful of times. This chain connects TRBV7-9 to TRBJ2-7; D unclear. Trimming took 1 base from V and 5 from J, leaving 12 bases between them. In germline, CDR1 is SEHNR, CDR2 FQNEAQ (reference sequence). The CDR3 spans 14 residues. In DNA form, the CDR3 reads TGTGCCAGCAGCTTAGGTTCCGGGTTCGACGAGCAGTACTTC. This encodes CASSLGSGFDEQYF.

The rearrangement uses TRBV27 and TRBJ1-2; TRBD1 matches 7 bases. The CDR3 extends over 15 amino acids. CDR1 is MNHEY and CDR2 is SMNVEV in the germline V gene (reference sequence). Trimming cost V 0 bases and J 9 bases; bases outside gene matches: 10. The CDR3 DNA reads TGTGCCAGCAGTTTATCGACCTCAGGGGGGCACCGCTACACCTTC. Residues: CASSLSTSGGHRYTF.

This clonotype was seen more than once but under ten times. This sequence joins TRBV7-6 and TRBJ2-5; possibly TRBD1 for D (6 bases). V lost 2 bases and J lost 1, with 11 bases in between. The V gene's germline CDR1 is SGHVS and CDR2 FNYEAQ. This CDR3 region has 15 residues. The CDR3 nucleotides are TGTGCCAGCAGCTTAAACCGACAGGTCCAAGAGACCCAGTACTTC. As protein: CASSLNRQVQETQYF. Together with reference TRBV7-6 and TRBJ2-5, the CDR3 gives the full variable domain: GAGVSQSPRYKVTKRGQDVALRCDPISGHVSLYWYRQALGQGPEFLTYFNYEAQQDKSGLPNDRFSAERPEGSISTLTIQRTEQRDSAMYRCASSLNRQVQETQYFGPGTRLLVL.

The V call is TRBV27, the J call TRBJ2-1, with 10 nucleotides matching TRBD2. The J segment lost 9 bases and the V segment lost 3 bases, leaving 2 bases of the junction unmatched. This CDR3 spans 13 amino acids. CDR1 is MNHEY, CDR2 SMNVEV, per germline (reference sequence). The DNA of the CDR3 is TGTGCCAGCAGTTTGCTAGCGGGAGTTGAGCAGTTCTTC. This sequence encodes CASSLLAGVEQFF.

This clonotype has a handful of counts. J is TRBJ2-3 and V is TRBV7-6; D call uncertain. The length of the CDR3 is 16 residues. The V end lost 5 bases, the J end lost 9 bases, and 24 bases lay between the germline ends. CDR1 and CDR2 from the germline V gene are SGHVS and FNYEAQ. The CDR3 DNA reads TGTGCCAGCAGCCTTACGACCAGCCACGGAACACACACGCAGTATTTT. Translation: CASSLTTSHGTHTQYF.

The chain joins TRBV6-2 or TRBV6-3 to TRBJ2-7; D is unclear. The germline V gene has CDR1 MNHEY and CDR2 SVGEGT. V was clipped by 10 bases and J by 4 bases, with 20 bases between them. The CDR3 spans 14 residues. The CDR3 reads CATSFRARPYEQYF. The CDR3 DNA reads as TGTGCCACCTCGTTCCGGGCGAGACCTTACGAGCAGTACTTC.

The chain is built from TRBV6-1 and TRBJ2-7, with D possibly being TRBD1 (6 bases). Trimming stripped 5 bases from V and 9 bases from J, with 17 bases between. CDR1 is MNHNS and CDR2 is SASEGT in the germline V gene. The CDR3 consists of 13 residues. The CDR3 loop is CASSSTGTFVQYF. DNA of the CDR3: TGTGCCAGCAGTTCGACAGGAACTTTTGTGCAGTACTTC.

This clonotype was detected only a few times. This chain connects TRBV7-8 to TRBJ2-1, with D perhaps TRBD1 or TRBD2 (5 bases each). V shed 5 bases and J shed 6 bases, with 17 bases lying between them. This CDR3 has 15 amino acids. The V gene's germline CDR1 is SGHVS and CDR2 FQNEAQ. CDR3 DNA: TGTGCCAGCAGCCGAACCGTGGGACCTCGCAATGAGCAGTTCTTC. This codes for CASSRTVGPRNEQFF.

In its sample, this clonotype was seen a few times. The rearrangement uses TRBV7-2 and TRBJ2-1; 9 bases map to TRBD2. Germline V gene lookup returns CDR1 SGHTA and CDR2 FQGNSA. The length of the CDR3 is 17 residues. The V segment lost 5 bases and the J segment 4 bases; nucleotides outside the gene matches: 12. The CDR3 sequence: CASSLGLSGGLYNEQFF. In DNA form, the CDR3 reads TGTGCCAGCAGCCTAGGGCTAAGCGGGGGGCTTTACAATGAGCAGTTCTTC.

This clonotype has just a few counts. The chain combines TRBV7-6 with TRBJ2-1, with D perhaps matching TRBD1 or TRBD2 (5 bases each). Germline V gene sequence: CDR1 SGHVS, CDR2 FNYEAQ. V lost 6 bases and J lost 5, with 11 bases in between. CDR3 size: 13 residues. The CDR3 DNA reads as TGTGCCAGCAGGGGGGACGGGAACAATGAGCAGTTCTTC. Translated: CASRGDGNNEQFF.

The sample holds a few counts of this clonotype. CDR3 DNA sequence: TGCGCCAGCAGCTACCGGGACAGGGGGCCGGACACTGAAGCTTTCTTT. Amino acid sequence: CASSYRDRGPDTEAFF. The J gene is TRBJ1-1, the V gene TRBV5-1, with 12 positions matching TRBD1. The V gene end was trimmed by 3 bases and the J gene end by 3 bases; junction bases not matched to a gene: 6. Germline V gene data show CDR1 as SGHRS and CDR2 as YFSETQ. The CDR3 spans 16 residues.